The 18 T cell receptor beta chains below all came from one sample that was sequenced in a study of T-cell memory formation after mild COVID-19. TCRdb re-called the 5' RACE reads with MiXCR, one entry per CDR3 protein. The repertoire holds a few hundred thousand distinct CDR3 sequences, with around a tenth as singletons. Sample: PBMCs or a T cell subset sorted from them (not recorded which). Receptors were obtained from a man aged 18 to 29 who had mild COVID-19 (a few samples of this study predate the infection). Cell type and time point are not known.

J is TRBJ2-3 and V is TRBV6-6; 14 nucleotides line up with TRBD2. Germline CDR1 is MNHNY and CDR2 is SVGAGI (reference sequence). J gave up 4 bases and V 6 bases, and 3 bases lay outside the gene matches. The CDR3 has 15 residues. The chain's CDR3 is CASRRLAGGPDTQYF. The CDR3 coding sequence is TGTGCCAGCAGAAGACTAGCGGGGGGGCCAGATACGCAGTATTTT.

The V gene is TRBV24-1, the J gene TRBJ1-1; 8 bases map to TRBD1. Looked up from germline, CDR1 is KGHDR and CDR2 is SFDVKD. This CDR3 region has 17 residues. The ends lost 4 bases at V and 3 bases at J; junction bases unmatched: 12. The CDR3 here is CATSDAPPGGEDTEAFF. CDR3 sequence (DNA): TGTGCCACCAGTGACGCCCCTCCAGGGGGCGAGGACACTGAAGCTTTCTTT.

The V and J genes are TRBV12-3 or TRBV12-4 and TRBJ1-1; tentatively, D is TRBD1 (5 bases). The CDR3 sequence is 13 residues long. V was cut by 3 bases and J by 8 bases, with 13 bases left in between. Here the CDR3 reads CASSLRQGHEAFF. CDR3 in DNA: TGTGCCAGCAGTTTGAGGCAGGGCCACGAAGCTTTCTTT.

V gene TRBV9 combines with J gene TRBJ1-1; D is uncertain. This CDR3 comprises 17 residues. Germline-derived CDR1 and CDR2 are SGDLS and YYNGEE. V was pared by 0 bases and J by 0 bases, with 15 bases between. Here the CDR3 DNA reads TGTGCCAGCAGCGTAGAAGGAAAAGGAGGAATGAACACTGAAGCTTTCTTT. Encoded protein: CASSVEGKGGMNTEAFF. Complete variable domain (other parts from reference TRBV9 and TRBJ1-1): DSGVTQTPKHLITATGQRVTLRCSPRSGDLSVYWYQQSLDQGLQFLIQYYNGEERAKGNILERFSAQQFPDLHSELNLSSLELGDSALYFCASSVEGKGGMNTEAFFGQGTRLTVV.

This clonotype was seen only a few times. The V and J genes are TRBV5-5 and TRBJ1-1, with 7 nucleotides matching TRBD1. With V trimmed by 3 bases and J by 3 bases, 8 bases remained unmatched. This CDR3 contains 15 residues. Germline V CDR1 and CDR2: SGHKS, YYEKEE (reference sequence). CDR3 sequence (DNA): TGTGCCAGCAGCTCCGGACAGGCGGTTGACACTGAAGCTTTCTTT. This encodes CASSSGQAVDTEAFF.

This clonotype was observed a few times. This chain connects TRBV12-3 or TRBV12-4 to TRBJ1-5; D ambiguous. V was pared by 5 bases and J by 7 bases, with 18 bases between. The CDR3 totals 15 residues. CDR3 sequence reads: CASSPRLGGEQPQHF. The CDR3 coding sequence is TGTGCCAGCAGTCCCCGCCTGGGTGGAGAACAGCCCCAGCATTTT.

This clonotype was recorded a few times. This CDR3 reads CASSLGPGTSGTDTQYF. The CDR3 DNA reads as TGTGCCAGCAGTTTAGGCCCAGGGACTAGCGGCACAGATACGCAGTATTTT. The rearrangement uses TRBV12-3 or TRBV12-4 and TRBJ2-3, with 10 bases fitting TRBD2. The CDR3 has 17 residues. Unmatched junction bases numbered 5, after V lost 1 base and J lost 1 base.

This clonotype was seen ten or more times. This chain connects TRBV27 to TRBJ1-1, with no clear D. The CDR3 is 13 amino acids. In germline, CDR1 is MNHEY, CDR2 SMNVEV (reference sequence). V was pared by 6 bases and J by 2 bases, with 10 bases between. This CDR3 is CASSWTGNTEAFF. Here the CDR3 DNA reads TGTGCCAGCAGCTGGACGGGAAACACTGAAGCTTTCTTT.

This rearrangement joins TRBV3-1 to TRBJ2-7, with TRBD2 matching 9 bases. Germline CDR1 LGHDT, CDR2 YNNKEL (reference sequence). The CDR3 spans 14 residues. V lost 7 bases and J lost 3; bases outside the gene matches: 7. CDR3 in amino acids: CASTGAGGLYEQYF. CDR3 sequence (DNA): TGTGCCAGCACGGGAGCGGGGGGCCTCTACGAGCAGTACTTC.

The rearrangement joins TRBV5-5 to TRBJ1-2; D unclear. The CDR3 runs 14 residues. Between the trimmed V and J ends, which lost 4 bases and 2 bases, there was a span of 12 bases. Germline values: CDR1 SGHKS, CDR2 YYEKEE (reference sequence). The DNA for the CDR3 is TGTGCCAGCAGCCGGGGAGGTGCGAACTATGGCTACACCTTC. Translating gives CASSRGGANYGYTF.

This clonotype was observed a handful of times. The chain links TRBV12-3 or TRBV12-4 to TRBJ2-2; D remains unclear. With 5 bases removed from V and 4 bases from J, the gap between germline ends came to 8 bases. The CDR3 sequence is 13 residues long. The CDR3 region has the DNA TGTGCCAGCAGTCCAGCCAGCACCGGGGAGCTGTTTTTT. Amino acid sequence: CASSPASTGELFF.

This clonotype was seen a few times. The rearrangement joins TRBV27 to TRBJ1-1; a possible D gene is TRBD1 (6 bases). The germline V and J ends were trimmed by 5 bases and 6 bases, with 28 bases remaining between them. There are 18 residues in the CDR3. In germline, CDR1 is MNHEY, CDR2 SMNVEV (reference sequence). CDR3 region: CASSPSPARSGVAAEAFF. CDR3 DNA sequence: TGTGCCAGCAGTCCCTCACCCGCCCGCTCAGGGGTCGCCGCTGAAGCTTTCTTT.

This clonotype was counted many times. The V and J genes are TRBV5-1 and TRBJ2-7; D gene unclear. With 0 bases removed from V and 3 bases from J, the gap between germline ends came to 10 bases. The CDR3 contains 14 residues. Per germline, CDR1 SGHRS and CDR2 YFSETQ. The CDR3 sequence: CASSLEQPLYEQYF. CDR3 DNA sequence: TGCGCCAGCAGCTTGGAACAGCCCCTCTACGAGCAGTACTTC. The whole variable domain, remainder taken from reference TRBV5-1 and TRBJ2-7, is KAGVTQTPRYLIKTRGQQVTLSCSPISGHRSVSWYQQTPGQGLQFLFEYFSETQRNKGNFPGRFSGRQFSNSRSEMNVSTLELGDSALYLCASSLEQPLYEQYFGPGTRLTVT.

There are many counts of this clonotype. This chain uses TRBV20-1 with TRBJ2-1; D perhaps matches TRBD1 (6 bases). The CDR3 length is 11 residues. Trimming left V 5 bases short and J 12 bases short, with 14 bases between. Germline values: CDR1 DFQATT, CDR2 SNEGSKA (reference sequence). Here the CDR3 reads CSAWGLGGQFF. DNA of the CDR3: TGCAGTGCTTGGGGCCTAGGGGGGCAGTTCTTC.

The chain links TRBV5-1 to TRBJ1-4; unclear D gene. Germline CDR1 reads SGHRS; CDR2 reads YFSETQ. The germline V and J ends were trimmed by 0 bases and 5 bases, with 11 bases remaining between them. CDR3 length: 15 residues. The CDR3 DNA sequence: TGCGCCAGCAGCTTGGAATGGCAGCCCAATGAAAAACTGTTTTTT. The encoded protein is CASSLEWQPNEKLFF.

V is TRBV11-2 and J is TRBJ2-1; 7 bases are a match to TRBD1. V lost 6 bases to trimming and J lost 1 base; unmatched junction nucleotides: 12. CDR3 length equals 17 residues. CDR1 is SGHAT, CDR2 FQNNGV, per germline. CDR3 sequence: CASRPGGLGESYNEQFF. CDR3 bases: TGTGCCAGCAGACCAGGGGGTTTGGGGGAGTCCTACAATGAGCAGTTCTTC.

The chain is built from TRBV21-1 and TRBJ1-3. TRBV21-1 constitutes a pseudogene. CDR3 length: 15 residues. In DNA, the CDR3 is TGTGCCAGCAGCTCCTGGGGTATTCCCGGAAACACCATATATTTT. Its protein product is CASSSWGIPGNTIYF.

This clonotype has at least ten counts. The rearrangement joins TRBV5-1 to TRBJ2-1, with 11 bases matching TRBD2. The V gene end was trimmed by 4 bases and the J gene end by 10 bases; junction bases not matched to a gene: 7. Germline lookup yields CDR1 SGHRS and CDR2 YFSETQ. The CDR3 extends over 14 amino acids. DNA of the CDR3: TGCGCCAGCAGCCTGGGACTAGCGGCATCCGAGCAGTTCTTC. Residues: CASSLGLAASEQFF.